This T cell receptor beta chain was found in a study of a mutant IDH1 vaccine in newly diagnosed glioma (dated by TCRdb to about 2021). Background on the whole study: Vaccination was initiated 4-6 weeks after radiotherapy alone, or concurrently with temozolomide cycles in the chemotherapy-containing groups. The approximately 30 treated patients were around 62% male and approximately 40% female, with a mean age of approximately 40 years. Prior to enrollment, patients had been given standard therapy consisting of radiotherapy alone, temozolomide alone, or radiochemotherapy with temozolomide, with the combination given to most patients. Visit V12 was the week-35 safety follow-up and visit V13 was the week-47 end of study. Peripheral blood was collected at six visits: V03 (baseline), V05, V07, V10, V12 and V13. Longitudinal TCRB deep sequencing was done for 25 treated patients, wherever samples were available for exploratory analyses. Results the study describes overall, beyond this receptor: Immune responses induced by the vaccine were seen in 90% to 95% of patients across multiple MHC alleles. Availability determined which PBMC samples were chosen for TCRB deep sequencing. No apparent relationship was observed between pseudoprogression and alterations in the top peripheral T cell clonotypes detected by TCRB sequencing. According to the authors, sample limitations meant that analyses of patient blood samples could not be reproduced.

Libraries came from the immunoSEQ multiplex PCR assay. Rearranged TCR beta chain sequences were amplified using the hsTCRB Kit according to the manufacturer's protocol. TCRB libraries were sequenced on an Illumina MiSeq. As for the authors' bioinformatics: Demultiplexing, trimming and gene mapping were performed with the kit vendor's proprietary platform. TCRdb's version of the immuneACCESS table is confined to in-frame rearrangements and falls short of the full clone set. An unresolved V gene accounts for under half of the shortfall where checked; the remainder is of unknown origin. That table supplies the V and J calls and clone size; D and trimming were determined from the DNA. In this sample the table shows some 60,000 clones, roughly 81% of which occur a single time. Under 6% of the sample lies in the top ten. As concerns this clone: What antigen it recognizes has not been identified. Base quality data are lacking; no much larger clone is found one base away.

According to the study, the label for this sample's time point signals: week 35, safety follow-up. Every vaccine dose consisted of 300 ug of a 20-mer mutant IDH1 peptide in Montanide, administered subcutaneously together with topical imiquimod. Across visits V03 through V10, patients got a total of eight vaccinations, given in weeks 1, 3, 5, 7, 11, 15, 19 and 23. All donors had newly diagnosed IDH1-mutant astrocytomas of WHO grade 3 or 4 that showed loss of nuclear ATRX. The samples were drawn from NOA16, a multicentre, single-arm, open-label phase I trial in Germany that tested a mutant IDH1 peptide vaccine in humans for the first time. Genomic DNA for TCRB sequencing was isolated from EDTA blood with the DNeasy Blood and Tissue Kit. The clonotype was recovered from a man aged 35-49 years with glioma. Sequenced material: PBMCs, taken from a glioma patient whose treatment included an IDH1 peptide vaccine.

The CDR3 in this case is CASSRWFDSYEQYF. DNA sequence: TGCGCCAGCTCCAGGTGGTTCGATTCCTACGAGCAGTACTTC. The chain couples TRBV5-1 to TRBJ2-7; no D segment can be confidently identified. CDR1 SGHRS and CDR2 YFSETQ were looked up in the germline V gene. There are 14 amino acids in the CDR3, from cysteine to phenylalanine inclusive. Only the CDR3 DNA is retained, 42 bases long and in frame from the first base. Trimming costs V 7 bases and J 1 base, and their ends lie 15 bases apart. With all but the CDR3 taken from the reference TRBV5-1 and TRBJ2-7 genes, the full variable domain is: KAGVTQTPRYLIKTRGQQVTLSCSPISGHRSVSWYQQTPGQGLQFLFEYFSETQRNKGNFPGRFSGRQFSNSRSEMNVSTLELGDSALYLCASSRWFDSYEQYFGPGTRLTVT.